This T cell receptor (beta chain) originates from a study of beta chain features in type 1 diabetes. V lost 6 bases to trimming and J lost 1 base, with 15 bases between them. Per germline, CDR1 PRHDT and CDR2 FYEKMQ (reference sequence). This CDR3 contains 15 residues. This clone was recorded a few times. Antigen: not known. The isolated RNA, all of it, was reverse transcribed, so expressed TCRB transcripts were what got sequenced. Assay: immunoSEQ multiplex PCR; the TCRdb copy retains only in-frame clones and omits some. This sample has 95,000 to 150,000 clones, with about a sixth found just once. Study-wide results and caveats: Shortening that was moderate but significant affected the TCRB CDR3s of Type 1 diabetes patients in all four CD4+ subsets. Whether HLA type influences TCRB rearrangement remained unresolved here.

The source material was central memory CD4+ T cells from blood. The rearrangement links TRBV13 to TRBJ1-1; D remains ambiguous. The receptor comes from a man in his thirties or forties with type 1 diabetes. Written as DNA, the CDR3 is TGTGCCAGCAGTTCTCTACCGGAACCGAACACTGAAGCTTTCTTT. Protein product: CASSSLPEPNTEAFF.